Sequencing of this T cell receptor (beta chain) was carried out in a study of PD-1 blockade in classical Hodgkin lymphoma. Regarding the study as a whole: No one has yet defined what causes the repertoire differences, which may be disease activity or prior therapy.

Assay used: immunoSEQ multiplex PCR; TCRdb lists only in-frame clones, some missing. The repertoire holds around 50,000 clones, with roughly 91% as singletons. Germline V lookup: CDR1 SGHDN, CDR2 FVKESK. The CDR3 contains 16 residues. V was clipped by 1 base and J by 3 bases; unmatched bases: 5. Time point here: newly diagnosed, previously untreated cHL patient sample. Researchers used newly diagnosed, untreated classical Hodgkin lymphoma PBMCs for comparison. A word on this clone: What it recognizes is unknown.

The sample taken for sequencing was peripheral blood mononuclear cells (PBMCs). The TCR was taken from a human donor with classical Hodgkin lymphoma. The V call is TRBV14, the J call TRBJ2-1; 8 bases fit TRBD2. In DNA form, the CDR3 reads TGTGCCAGCAGCCAAGTGCCTAGCGGGTTCTACAATGAGCAGTTCTTC. Residues: CASSQVPSGFYNEQFF.